These 17 T cell receptor beta chains originate from one sample sequenced in a study of identical twins (TCRdb year 2016). Library preparation used 5' RACE. Sequencing used an Illumina HiSeq 2000. TCRdb reprocessing: public reads trimmed at Q25 with fastp, clones called with MiXCR, in-frame beta chains kept. Identical CDR3 protein sequences are pooled into one entry, listed with their most common genes and DNA. Within this sample are approximately 890,000 distinct CDR3 sequences, with 12% of them counted one time only. Around 1.5% of the sample is in the top ten clones. These sequences were also reported in another study, on yellow fever vaccine responses in identical twins.

Sequenced: PBMCs. The receptor source for this set is a woman aged 18 to 35 in good health.

The rearrangement joins TRBV12-3 or TRBV12-4 to TRBJ2-7; TRBD1 agrees at 11 bases. Unmatched junction bases numbered 6, after V lost 6 bases and J lost 2 bases. The length of the CDR3 is 15 residues. CDR3 DNA: TGTGCCAGCAGCCCCGGGACAGGGGGGACCTACGAGCAGTACTTC. It translates to CASSPGTGGTYEQYF.

This clonotype was recorded a few times. The rearrangement links TRBV3-1 to TRBJ1-6; no definite D call. Trimming pared 3 bases from V and 6 bases from J, leaving 9 bases between. CDR1 is LGHDT and CDR2 is YNNKEL in the germline V gene (reference sequence). This CDR3 spans 14 amino acids. The CDR3 coding sequence is TGTGCCAGCAGCCAGATGCCCGTTAATTCACCCCTCCACTTT. Residues: CASSQMPVNSPLHF.

The CDR3 nucleotides are TGCGCCAGCAGCCAAGACACCTCCTACAATGAGCAGTTCTTC. Amino acids: CASSQDTSYNEQFF. This sequence joins TRBV4-1 and TRBJ2-1; D not certain. In germline, CDR1 is MGHRA, CDR2 YSYEKL. V was cut by 0 bases and J by 0 bases, with 3 bases left in between. This CDR3 has 14 residues.

This clonotype was detected only a few times. The V call is TRBV20-1, the J call TRBJ2-7; D is perhaps TRBD1 or TRBD2 (5 bases each). The CDR3 sequence is 12 residues long. Looked up from germline, CDR1 is DFQATT and CDR2 is SNEGSKA (reference sequence). V was shortened by 8 bases and J by 3 bases, with 14 bases between the two germline ends. The CDR3: CSSGVGGYEQYF. In nucleotides, the CDR3 is TGCAGTTCCGGAGTTGGGGGCTACGAGCAGTACTTC.

In its sample, this clonotype was seen a few times. CDR3 bases: TGTGCCAGCCCTGGGAAGGGGGCTAAGGGTGCTATTGGAACCGGGGAGCTGTTTTTT. Translation gives CASPGKGAKGAIGTGELFF. The genes are TRBV6-1 and TRBJ2-2; 7 nucleotides match TRBD1. With 8 bases clipped from V and 5 bases from J, the junction kept 23 bases outside the gene matches. The CDR3 contains 19 residues. Germline CDR1 and CDR2: MNHNS and SASEGT.

The genes are TRBV12-3 or TRBV12-4 and TRBJ2-1; D gene unclear. The CDR3 runs 16 residues. Trimming took off 2 bases at V and 4 bases at J, with 15 bases between the two ends. For the CDR3, the DNA is TGTGCCAGCAGTTTAAGGAAGCTGGAAAGTTACAATGAGCAGTTCTTC. This encodes CASSLRKLESYNEQFF.

V usage is TRBV12-3 or TRBV12-4 and J usage is TRBJ2-1, with 7 bases identical to TRBD1. The J segment lost 4 bases and the V segment lost 3 bases, leaving 3 bases of the junction unmatched. This CDR3 is 14 amino acids long. The CDR3 coding sequence is TGTGCCAGCAGTTTCCAGGGGGTTTACAATGAGCAGTTCTTC. This encodes CASSFQGVYNEQFF.

This clonotype was picked up a small number of times. V gene TRBV10-3 combines with J gene TRBJ2-7, with 12 bases lining up with TRBD2. V was clipped by 3 bases and J by 7 bases; unmatched bases: 10. Germline V lookup: CDR1 ENHRY, CDR2 SYGVKD. The CDR3 extends over 16 amino acids. The CDR3 coding sequence is TGTGCCATCAGTGACTCGACTAGCGGGAGCGGGAGTGAGCAGTACTTC. The encoded protein is CAISDSTSGSGSEQYF.

The J gene is TRBJ1-1, the V gene TRBV6-2 or TRBV6-3, with D unclear. Germline V lookup: CDR1 MNHEY, CDR2 SVGEGT. The CDR3 sequence is 12 residues long. Trimming stripped 8 bases from V and 3 bases from J, with 10 bases between. CDR3 residues: CASGSLYTEAFF. For the CDR3, the DNA is TGTGCCAGCGGCTCCCTGTACACTGAAGCTTTCTTT.

The chain links TRBV5-6 to TRBJ1-1, with D tentatively TRBD1 (5 bases). V was shortened by 3 bases and J by 3 bases, with 15 bases between the two germline ends. CDR1 and CDR2 from the germline V gene are SGHDT and YYEEEE. CDR3 length equals 15 residues. The CDR3 nucleotides read TGTGCCAGCAGCTCAGGGACGGGACCGGACACTGAAGCTTTCTTT. This translates into CASSSGTGPDTEAFF.

The chain employs TRBV9 and TRBJ2-3; D gene ambiguous. Trimming took 8 bases from V and 5 from J, leaving 6 bases between them. Germline CDR1 reads SGDLS; CDR2 reads YYNGEE. The length of the CDR3 is 10 residues. CDR3 sequence reads: CASGVDTQYF. The CDR3 DNA reads TGTGCCAGTGGGGTAGATACGCAGTATTTT.

In this sample, this clonotype turned up many times. The chain couples TRBV7-9 to TRBJ2-1; D is uncertain. Deletions cut 4 bases from V and 6 bases from J, with 7 bases between. CDR1 is SEHNR, CDR2 FQNEAQ, per germline (reference sequence). The CDR3 is 12 residues long. The CDR3 sequence: CASSSLINEQFF. The CDR3 nucleotides are TGTGCCAGCAGCTCCCTGATCAATGAGCAGTTCTTC.

The gene calls are TRBV7-6 and TRBJ2-2; 10 nucleotides line up with TRBD2. With V trimmed by 5 bases and J by 6 bases, 15 bases remained unmatched. Germline loops: CDR1 SGHVS, CDR2 FNYEAQ. The CDR3 length is 18 residues. CDR3 nucleotide sequence: TGTGCCAGCAGCCCAAGCGGGGTAGCGGGAGGAATGGCCGGGGAGCTGTTTTTT. Its translation is CASSPSGVAGGMAGELFF.

The gene calls are TRBV6-5 and TRBJ2-5, with 7 bases lining up with TRBD2. The CDR3 spans 17 residues. Unmatched junction bases numbered 9, after V lost 0 bases and J lost 2 bases. Germline V CDR1 and CDR2: MNHEY, SVGAGI. CDR3 DNA: TGTGCCAGCAGTTACTCGATCGGGACTAACCGACAAGAGACCCAGTACTTC. Protein: CASSYSIGTNRQETQYF.

This clonotype was found many times. CDR3 sequence (DNA): TGTGCCACCAGTGAGCGCACGACAGGGTCAAGGAATGAGCAGTTCTTC. Translated, it gives CATSERTTGSRNEQFF. The chain employs TRBV24-1 and TRBJ2-1, with TRBD1 matching 7 bases. This CDR3 has 16 amino acids. The germline CDR1 and CDR2 sequences are KGHDR and SFDVKD. With 4 bases clipped from V and 7 bases from J, the junction kept 12 bases outside the gene matches.

The chain is built from TRBV7-9 and TRBJ2-5; TRBD1 matches 8 bases. Trimming at V came to 5 bases and at J to 3 bases, leaving 2 bases not matched to a gene. Per germline, CDR1 SEHNR and CDR2 FQNEAQ (reference sequence). The CDR3 extends over 13 amino acids. This CDR3 reads CASSGQGEETQYF. The CDR3 nucleotides are TGTGCCAGCAGCGGACAGGGTGAAGAGACCCAGTACTTC.

In this sample, this clonotype turned up a few times. V is TRBV7-9 and J is TRBJ2-1; possible D gene TRBD1, 6 bases. Trimming left V 7 bases short and J 0 bases short, with 13 bases between. In germline, CDR1 is SEHNR, CDR2 FQNEAQ (reference sequence). The CDR3 covers 15 residues. CDR3 amino acids: CASNPQGSSYNEQFF. In nucleotides, the CDR3 is TGTGCCAGCAACCCGCAGGGGAGCTCCTACAATGAGCAGTTCTTC.